This entry features one T cell receptor (beta chain) sequence. The target of this receptor is not known. No qualities accompany the bases; no much larger clone lies one base away. This record belongs to a study of shared clonotypes between healthy human individuals (TCRdb year 2020). With respect to the entire study: A couple of women and three men aged 18 to 49 years were included in the cohort. For each donor, CD4 naive and CD4 memory were each given three plates, CD8 naive was given two plates, and CD8 memory was given one plate. Blood TCR repertoires of 5 or 6 healthy adults were deeply sequenced to estimate repertoire size and the extent of clonotype sharing between individuals. Different laboratories and diverse techniques were used to prepare libraries and sequence TCR repertoires, to increase sequencing depth and limit assay-specific biases. Leukapheresis yielded between about 0.94 and 8.9 billion PBMCs per donor. Study-wide conclusions, independent of this receptor: Sharing across a few donors was observed for around 5% of naive CD4, 3% to 4% of naive CD8, 2% to 2.5% of memory CD4, and about 0.39% of memory CD8 clonotypes. Incomplete sequencing was indicated by rarefaction of sorted-subset datasets, despite the large sequencing depth. Compared with non-shared clonotypes, clonotypes shared by all four sorted-subset donors had higher generation probabilities. Estimated clonotype richness was generally larger for naive than for memory subsets. Based on pairwise subsampling, the degree of clonotype sharing among donors was expected to be affected by sequencing depth. Because the study included only a small number of donors, the genetic and exposure-history diversity represented was limited. Only blood was sampled, and tissue TCR repertoires likely differ from those in blood.

Donors were healthy HIV-negative adults with no recently reported acute infections or vaccinations. Every donor was a Caucasian adult residing in Nashville, Tennessee, USA. CD4+ T cells were enriched by magnetic negative selection, after which naive cells were positively selected on CD45RA and the negative fraction was taken as the memory subset. After blood collection by leukapheresis, PBMCs were isolated using Ficoll-Histopaque density gradient centrifugation and then cryopreserved in the vapor phase of liquid nitrogen. Analytical flow cytometry was used to check the purity and quantity of each magnetically sorted T cell population. Genomic DNA was isolated from each sorted fraction and quantified by UV absorbance on a Nanodrop 2000c. TCR CDR3 regions were amplified from genomic DNA by multiplex PCR using the deep immunoSEQ assay. For each cell subset, the extracted genomic DNA was distributed evenly across all wells of several immunoSEQ 96-well plates, and each plate served as one replicate. For sorted subsets, each replicate PCR was loaded with 200 to 250 ng genomic DNA, equivalent to approximately 27,000 T cell genomes. Purified libraries were measured with a Qubit 3.0 fluorometer, size-checked on a Bioanalyzer 2100, and measured again with the KAPA Library Quantification kit. A separate single-read 150-cycle Illumina NextSeq 550 flow cell was used to sequence each immunoSEQ 96-well plate. Per the source publication's procedure: Because the immunoSEQ output included only junctional sequences and no quality scores, the filtering could not be the same as the filtering used for full-length reads. To assign V/J genes and CDR3, sequences were annotated against IMGT germline references using PyIR, a Python wrapper for IgBLAST v1.9. Reads were filtered out if the reads had weak V/J assignments (E-value above 1e-6), no CDR3, stop codons, out-of-frame junctions, or ambiguous translated residues. V3J clonotypes were defined as sequences sharing the same inferred V gene, J gene, and CDR3 amino acid sequence. Percentage overlap between repertoires was computed as shared unique clonotypes divided by the size of the smaller repertoire. RTK rarefaction, the Chao1 estimator, and Recon v2.1 estimates of unobserved clonotypes were used to assess repertoire richness. For all TCRbeta clonotypes obtained by the gDNA method from four donors, generation probabilities were computed with OLGA. Held by TCRdb, this immuneACCESS table contains in-frame sequences only and omits some clones. Under half of the omission traces to an unresolved V gene where checked; the cause of the rest is unknown. V, J and clone size derive from that table, while D and trimming were established from the DNA sequence. Across this sample there are 2 million to 2.5 million clones, with roughly 95% seen only once. Jointly, the top ten make up over 0.1% of the sample.

Reading the germline V gene (reference sequence) gives CDR1 SGHNT and CDR2 YYREEE. The CDR3 runs 14 amino acids, cysteine and phenylalanine included. CDR3 DNA only is kept here, 42 bases in frame from base 1. V is pruned by 8 bases and J by 2 bases, leaving 6 bases of the junction without a gene match. Sequencing was carried out using naive CD4+ T cells sorted from blood. The sample's cell subset or site label, decoded: CD45RA+ positively selected. This chain joins TRBV5-4 to TRBJ2-1; 8 central nucleotides agree with TRBD2. This clonotype was sampled from a man aged 18-30 years in good health. The DNA sequence follows: TGTGCCAGTTCTCTAGCGGGTACCTACAATGAGCAGTTCTTC. Its protein product is CASSLAGTYNEQFF.